This TCR beta chain appears in the sequencing data of a study of response to subunit inactivated influenza vaccine. V shed 3 bases and J shed 1 base, with 11 bases lying between them. This CDR3 contains 15 residues. The germline gives CDR1 LNHNV, CDR2 YYDKDF (reference sequence). One entry per CDR3 protein, called by TCRdb with MiXCR from the RT-PCR reads. The table lists about 170,000 distinct CDR3 sequences, approximately 12% of them singletons. Another study also made use of these data, one on T cells expressing NK-cell markers. That paper states: 5'RACE template switching with UMIs generated TCR beta cDNA.

This sample comprised CD8+ T cells sorted from PBMCs, obtained 11 to 12 days after vaccination. The chain carries TRBV15 and TRBJ2-3; D may be TRBD1 or TRBD2 (5 bases each). The sequence came from a man aged 50 to 59 who received an inactivated influenza vaccine. CDR3 bases: TGTGCCACCAGCAGGGGTCAGGGAGGCACAGATACGCAGTATTTT. This gives the protein CATSRGQGGTDTQYF.